This TCR beta chain was identified in a study of T cell repertoires in cytomegalovirus infection. As for the study in general: Shared public TCR beta signatures pointed to both CMV infection and a matching HLA type.

Each CDR3 protein gets one entry after TCRdb re-called the reads with MiXCR. Of some 440,000 distinct CDR3 sequences in the sample, 30% to 40% were seen once. Germline loops: CDR1 MNHEY, CDR2 SVGEGT. Deletions cut 2 bases from V and 5 bases from J, with 15 bases between. The CDR3 runs to 16 residues. This clonotype has just a few counts. Its target is not known. Study-wide results and limits: Predominance within the ex vivo response was attributable to HLA-C-restricted CMV-specific TCR beta clonotypes.

Specimen: PBMCs. The clonotype was recovered from a human donor in good health (CMV status not recorded). Some clones in this sample may be carry-over from other donors' samples. V and J are TRBV6-2 or TRBV6-3 and TRBJ2-2; D gene ambiguous. The DNA for the CDR3 is TGTGCCAGCAGTTACCGAATGGGTCTGGGGACCGGGGAGCTGTTTTTT. Encoded protein: CASSYRMGLGTGELFF.